This TCR beta chain derives from a study of T cells in Graves' hyperthyroidism and ophthalmopathy. Regions amplified from RNA transcripts were the TCR beta CDR3 regions. HTBI primers were employed in a first-round RT-PCR of the TCR CDR3. TCRdb fed the multiplex PCR reads into MiXCR, producing one record per CDR3 protein. In the table there are approximately 590,000 distinct CDR3 sequences, around 45% of which are singletons. Specimen: peripheral blood or thyroid tissue (not recorded which). This receptor was taken from a woman under 30 with Graves' hyperthyroidism.

CDR3 in DNA: TGTGCCAGCAGGGACAGTGCCAACACTGAAGCTTTCTTT. Its translation is CASRDSANTEAFF. This chain joins TRBV2 and TRBJ1-1, with D possibly being TRBD1 (6 bases). The CDR3 extends over 13 amino acids. Germline loops: CDR1 SNHLY, CDR2 FYNNEI. V lost 6 bases, J lost 2 bases, and 10 bases lay in between. Full variable domain (remainder filled in from reference TRBV2 and TRBJ1-1): EPEVTQTPSHQVTQMGQEVILRCVPISNHLYFYWYRQILGQKVEFLVSFYNNEISEKSEIFDDQFSVERPDGSNFTLKIRSTKLEDSAMYFCASRDSANTEAFFGQGTRLTVV.